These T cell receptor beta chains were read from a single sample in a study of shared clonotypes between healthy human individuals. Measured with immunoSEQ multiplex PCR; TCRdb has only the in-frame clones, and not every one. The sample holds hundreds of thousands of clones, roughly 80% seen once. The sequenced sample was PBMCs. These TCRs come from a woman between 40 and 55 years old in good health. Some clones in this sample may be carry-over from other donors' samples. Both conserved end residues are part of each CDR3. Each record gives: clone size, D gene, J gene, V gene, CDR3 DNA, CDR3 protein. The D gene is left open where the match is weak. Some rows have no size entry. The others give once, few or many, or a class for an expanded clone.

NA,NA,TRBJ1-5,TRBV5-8,TGTGCCAGCAGCTTCAGGGGAGGGCAGCCCCAGCATTTT,CASSFRGGQPQHF
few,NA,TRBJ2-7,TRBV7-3,TGTGCCAGCAGCTTAGGGCTAGCAGACGAGCAGTACTTC,CASSLGLADEQYF
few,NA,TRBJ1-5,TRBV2,TGTGCCAGCAGTGGAAGGGGGAATCAGCCCCAGCATTTT,CASSGRGNQPQHF
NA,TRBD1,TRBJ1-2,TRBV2,TGTGCCAGCAGTGAAAGTGGGGGCAGGGGGCGACGGACTAACTATGGCTACACCTTC,CASSESGGRGRRTNYGYTF
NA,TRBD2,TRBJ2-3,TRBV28,TGTGCCAGCAGTTTCCGACTAGCGGGAGGGGTAGATACGCAGTATTTT,CASSFRLAGGVDTQYF
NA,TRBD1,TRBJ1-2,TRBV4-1,TGCGCCAGCAGCCAACTCCTCGGGACAGGGTTTGGCTACACCTTC,CASSQLLGTGFGYTF
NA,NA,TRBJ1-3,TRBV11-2,TGTGCCAGCAGCTTACGGGGGGCTTATGGTGGAAACACCATATATTTT,CASSLRGAYGGNTIYF
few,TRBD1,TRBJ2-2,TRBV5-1,TGCGCCAGCAGGATAGGGACAGCATCCCCCACCGGGGAGCTGTTTTTT,CASRIGTASPTGELFF
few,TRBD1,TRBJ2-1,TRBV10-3,TGTGCCATCAGTCCAAAGGGGACAGACAATGAGCAGTTCTTC,CAISPKGTDNEQFF
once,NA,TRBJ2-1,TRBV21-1,TGTGCCAGCAGCGAAGCGGGGGTTGGGGAGGGCCGGGACAATGAGCAGTTCTTC,CASSEAGVGEGRDNEQFF
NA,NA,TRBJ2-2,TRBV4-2,TGTGCCAGCAGCCAAGCTCCGGCCGGGGAGCTGTTTTTT,CASSQAPAGELFF
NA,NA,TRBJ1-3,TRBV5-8,TGTGCCAGCAGCTTGGGTCGCGGAAAAACTGGAAACACCATATATTTT,CASSLGRGKTGNTIYF
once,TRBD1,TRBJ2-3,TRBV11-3,TGTGCCAGCAGCTTACCCTGGGACAGGGTGTATTTGGGCACAGATACGCAGTATTTT,CASSLPWDRVYLGTDTQYF
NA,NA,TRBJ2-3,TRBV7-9,TGTGCCAGCAGCGACCAGGCCGCAGATACGCAGTATTTT,CASSDQAADTQYF
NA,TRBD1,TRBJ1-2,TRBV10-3,TGTGCCATCAGTTACCTTCCCTCTGGACAGGGGCGGGATGGCTACACCTTC,CAISYLPSGQGRDGYTF
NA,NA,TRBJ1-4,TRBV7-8,TGTGCCAGCAGCTCCCGTGGGGGGCGCGAGAAAGGTGGTGAAAAACTGTTTTTT,CASSSRGGREKGGEKLFF
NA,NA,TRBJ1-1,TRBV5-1,TGCGCCAGCAGCTGGGAGCTAGGCACTGAAGCTTTCTTT,CASSWELGTEAFF
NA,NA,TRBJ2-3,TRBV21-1,TGTGCCAGCAGCAAAACCCCAGGGACTAGCGGGAGCACAGATACGCAGTATTTT,CASSKTPGTSGSTDTQYF
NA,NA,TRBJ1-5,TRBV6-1,TGTGCCAGCAGTGAATCCGTAAGGGCCCAGCATTTT,CASSESVRAQHF
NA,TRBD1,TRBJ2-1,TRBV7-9,TGTGCCAGCAGCCCCGACAGGGGCTTCTACAATGAGCAGTTCTTC,CASSPDRGFYNEQFF
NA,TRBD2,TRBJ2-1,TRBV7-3,TGTGCCAGCAGCGGCGGGACTAGCGGGTGGAATGAGCAGTTCTTC,CASSGGTSGWNEQFF
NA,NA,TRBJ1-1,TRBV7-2,TGTGCCAGCAGCTTAATTGTGACTGAAGCTTTCTTT,CASSLIVTEAFF
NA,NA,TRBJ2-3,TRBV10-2,TGCGCCAGCAGTGATCTGCCGGGGGCTAGCACAGATACGCAGTATTTT,CASSDLPGASTDTQYF
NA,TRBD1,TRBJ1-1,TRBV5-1,TGCGCCAGCAGCGCAAGGACAGGGGAGAACACTGAAGCTTTCTTT,CASSARTGENTEAFF
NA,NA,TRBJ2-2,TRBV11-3,TGTGCCAGCAGCTTGGCCCCTTCGACCGGGGAGCTGTTTTTT,CASSLAPSTGELFF
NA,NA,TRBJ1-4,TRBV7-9,TGTGCCAGCAGCTTAGGTACAACAACTAATGAAAAACTGTTTTTT,CASSLGTTTNEKLFF
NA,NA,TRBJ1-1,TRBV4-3,TGCGCCAGCAGCCACGGCCGGGTCACTGAAGCTTTCTTT,CASSHGRVTEAFF
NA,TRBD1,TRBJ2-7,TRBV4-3,TGCGCCAGCAGCCCCGGACAGGGGGACGAGCAGTACTTC,CASSPGQGDEQYF
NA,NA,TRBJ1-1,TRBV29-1,TGCAGCGTTGCATTTGGTCTGAACACTGAAGCTTTCTTT,CSVAFGLNTEAFF
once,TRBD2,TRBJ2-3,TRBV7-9,TGTGCCAGCAGCTCCGGACTAGCGGGAGTGGCAGATACGCAGTATTTT,CASSSGLAGVADTQYF
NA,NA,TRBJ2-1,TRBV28,TGTGCCAGCAGGATGACAGCAAACTCCTACAATGAGCAGTTCTTC,CASRMTANSYNEQFF
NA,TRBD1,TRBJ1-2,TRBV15,TGTGCCACCAGCAGAGGGACAGGGTGGGACTATGGCTACACCTTC,CATSRGTGWDYGYTF
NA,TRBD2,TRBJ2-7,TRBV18,TGTGCCAGCTCACAAGGGACTACCTACGAGCAGTACTTC,CASSQGTTYEQYF
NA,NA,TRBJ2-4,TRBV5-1,TGCGCCAGCAGCTTGGACAGGGATGGATTCTACTTC,CASSLDRDGFYF
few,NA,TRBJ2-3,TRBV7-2,TGTGCCAGCAGCGCCAGCGGCACTAGCACAGATACGCAGTATTTT,CASSASGTSTDTQYF
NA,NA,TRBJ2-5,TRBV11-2,TGTGCCAGCAGCTTAGAGCGGGTAGAGACCCAGTACTTC,CASSLERVETQYF
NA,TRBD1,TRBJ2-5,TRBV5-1,TGCGCCAGCAGCTCGCCCGGGACAGCCAAAGAGACCCAGTACTTC,CASSSPGTAKETQYF
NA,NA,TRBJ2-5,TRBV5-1,TGCGCCAGCAGCTTGGGGTGGGGGGCGCAGGAGACCCAGTACTTC,CASSLGWGAQETQYF
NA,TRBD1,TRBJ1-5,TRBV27,TGTGCCAGCAGTCTGGACAGGCTTAGCAATCAGCCCCAGCATTTT,CASSLDRLSNQPQHF
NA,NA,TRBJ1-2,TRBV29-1,TGCAGCGTTGAAGATCCGGGGATCCGGGGCTATGGCTACACCTTC,CSVEDPGIRGYGYTF